This section outlines one T cell receptor (beta chain) sequence together with its context. This clonotype was counted ten times or more. This receptor's antigen is unknown. Qualities for individual bases were not recorded, and no much larger clone is one base off. Library construction relied on PCR. Sequencing was performed on a NextSeq 500. Preparation of bulk TCR libraries followed a previously described approach, with the TCR primers listed in Table S5. The Qiagen AllPrep DNA/RNA kit was used to purify total RNA. Reads from multiple sequencing runs of the same library were pooled before analysis. As for how the authors treated the data: Reads were retained only if their TCR constant sequence matched exactly, and those retained reads were trimmed to 150 nt and grouped according to their 12-nt molecular barcodes. Reads within each barcode group were sub-clustered using a 15% Levenshtein threshold, and quality-weighted consensus sequences were constructed for each RNA molecule. Non-functional sequences were filtered out, along with any lower-count sequence sitting one edit away from another sequence. Barcode sub-clusters with fewer than 20% of the maximum read count were removed, based on fitting two negative binomial distributions. TCRdb reran the public reads through fastp at Q25 and MiXCR, keeping productive beta chains. Rows are combined by CDR3 protein, so each entry shows the most common genes and DNA. TCRdb's processing, not the study's, gives the V and J calls here. The sample records roughly 320,000 distinct CDR3 sequences, roughly 23% of which are singletons. Together, the top ten hold about 0.71% of the sample.

This record belongs to a study of molecular identifiers for immune sequencing clone quantification (dated by TCRdb to 2016 to 2019). With respect to the entire study: For a replicate experiment, RNA from roughly 21,000 or 96,000 naive CD8 T cells was divided into five aliquots, and four of the five aliquots were sequenced. This methods study used CD8 T cells to benchmark TCR RNA copy counting and molecular-identifier clustering-based TCR repertoire sequencing (MIDCIRS). Here is what the overall study found, with its caveats: In CMV-specific effector cells, clones with more than 20 RNA copies accounted for over 99% of molecules, whereas in naive cells such clones accounted for under 1%. Modeling estimated around 3 recovered TCR RNA copies per cell, compared with about 10 by digital PCR, which implies approximately 30% capture efficiency. Even against a background of about 960,000 naive CD8 T cells, spiked-in Jurkat TCR RNA amounting to a single cell's worth was reported to be detectable. Highly expanded clone sizes could be underestimated because identical TCR molecules may share a barcode. When barcode sub-clustering was left out, chimeric consensus sequences inflated TCR diversity, with chimeras reaching as high as 47%. Spiked-in Jurkat TCR RNA (roughly 10 copies' worth), which is not part of the donor repertoire, was contained in the naive libraries.

V is cut by 1 base and J by 2 bases, and the space between the germline ends is 7 bases. For CDR1 and CDR2, the germline V gene lists SGHVS and FNYEAQ. Including the terminal cysteine and phenylalanine, the CDR3 comprises 14 residues. Only CDR3 DNA is held: 42 bases, read in frame from base 1. Libraries of naive CD8 T cells were generated from roughly 21,000 to 960,000 sorted cells, with 10%, 30% or 50% of the purified RNA used. On a BD FACSAria II, naive CD8 T cells were FACS-sorted as CD8+CD4-CCR7+CD45RA+ and collected into RLT Plus buffer. To test detection sensitivity, Jurkat RNA equal to 10 or so TCR copies was added to samples of roughly 18,000-1,000,000 naive CD8 T cells. Enrichment of CD8 T cells was performed with RosetteSep CD8+ T Cell Enrichment Cocktail and Ficoll-Paque, after which ACK red cell lysis was carried out.

The rearranged chain carries TRBV7-6 and TRBJ2-3; the D gene assignment is ambiguous. The sample comprised naive CD8+ T cells from blood, with Jurkat cell RNA spiked in. The sample's cell subset or site label, in plain terms: FACS-sorted CD8+CD4-CCR7+CD45RA+ naive T cells. The sequence derives from a human donor in good health. Some libraries in this study had Jurkat cell RNA spiked in. The CDR3 protein sequence reads: CASSLETNTDTQYF. In nucleotide form, the sequence is TGTGCCAGCAGCTTAGAGACAAACACAGATACGCAGTATTTT.